Each of the 26 T cell receptor beta chains below was sequenced from the same sample in a study of shared clonotypes between healthy human individuals. Generated by immunoSEQ multiplex PCR, the TCRdb table keeps only in-frame clones and is missing some. The data hold about 1,800,000 clones, with less than 95% observed a single time. As defined, naive CD8 cells were CD45RO-negative and positively selected for CCR7, with terminally differentiated effector memory CD45RA+ cells excluded. The sample consisted of naive CD8+ T cells sorted from blood. All receptors come from a man younger than 35 in good health.

Details on this clone: Other nucleotide sequences from this sample produce the same CDR3. The rearrangement uses TRBV9 and TRBJ2-7; 11 bases map to TRBD1. Trimming at V came to 2 bases and at J to 1 base, leaving 2 bases not matched to a gene. The germline gives CDR1 SGDLS, CDR2 YYNGEE. This CDR3 has 15 amino acids. CDR3 residues: CASSVGQGASYEQYF. The CDR3 DNA sequence: TGTGCCAGCAGCGTCGGACAGGGGGCTTCCTACGAGCAGTACTTC.

CDR3 sequence (DNA): TGCGCCAGCAGCCAAGATCTTGCTAGCGGGCTATACAATGAGCAGTTCTTC. This translates into CASSQDLASGLYNEQFF. This chain connects TRBV4-3 to TRBJ2-1; TRBD2 aligns across 8 bases. CDR3 length equals 17 residues. Germline-derived CDR1 and CDR2 are LGHNA and YSLEER. V dropped 0 bases and J dropped 4; count of bases not matched to a gene: 8.

V usage is TRBV9 and J usage is TRBJ1-4, with 9 bases matching TRBD1. Germline loops: CDR1 SGDLS, CDR2 YYNGEE. After removal of 2 bases from V and 1 base from J, the junction contained 6 bases not matched to a gene. The CDR3 totals 17 residues. In nucleotides, the CDR3 is TGTGCCAGCAGCGTCGGACAGGGGATGGGAACTAATGAAAAACTGTTTTTT. Protein sequence: CASSVGQGMGTNEKLFF.

The V gene is TRBV6-5, the J gene TRBJ1-1; 8 nucleotides agree with TRBD1. Germline V gene sequence: CDR1 MNHEY, CDR2 SVGAGI. The CDR3 contains 16 residues. V was pared by 0 bases and J by 0 bases, with 3 bases of the junction left unmatched. Here the CDR3 DNA reads TGTGCCAGCAGTTACTCGGGACAGGACATGAACACTGAAGCTTTCTTT. As protein: CASSYSGQDMNTEAFF.

This sequence joins TRBV4-1 and TRBJ2-2, with a possible D match to TRBD1 (5 bases). The V end lost 0 bases, the J end lost 6 bases, and 14 bases lay between the germline ends. CDR1 and CDR2 (germline): MGHRA, YSYEKL. CDR3 size: 16 residues. CDR3 sequence (DNA): TGCGCCAGCAGCCAAGATCCTGGCACAGGCGCCGGGGAGCTGTTTTTT. It yields the protein CASSQDPGTGAGELFF.

Only one count was recorded for this clone. The J gene is TRBJ2-7, the V gene TRBV27; 8 positions agree with TRBD2. The V gene's germline CDR1 is MNHEY and CDR2 SMNVEV (reference sequence). The CDR3 spans 14 residues. Germline trimming cut 6 bases from V and 5 bases from J; bases unmatched to any gene: 9. CDR3 amino acids: CASSPTGGTDEQYF. For the CDR3, the DNA is TGTGCCAGCAGCCCGACGGGAGGGACGGACGAGCAGTACTTC.

The chain has TRBV19 and TRBJ2-2; D could derive from TRBD1 or TRBD2 (6 bases each). The length of the CDR3 is 15 residues. Per germline, CDR1 LNHDA and CDR2 SQIVND (reference sequence). V lost 8 bases and J 5 bases, leaving 18 bases between the germline ends. The CDR3 region is CASFSWGARTGELFF. CDR3 nucleotide sequence: TGTGCCAGTTTCTCGTGGGGGGCTAGGACCGGGGAGCTGTTTTTT.

This sequence joins TRBV7-9 and TRBJ2-2; D unclear. CDR1 is SEHNR, CDR2 FQNEAQ, per germline (reference sequence). This CDR3 comprises 15 residues. V shed 2 bases and J shed 2 bases, with 9 bases lying between them. The CDR3 protein is CASSLTVTNTGELFF. In nucleotides, the CDR3 is TGTGCCAGCAGCTTAACCGTAACAAACACCGGGGAGCTGTTTTTT.

The chain carries TRBV10-3 and TRBJ2-6; D is undetermined. V was cut by 2 bases and J by 9 bases, with 8 bases left in between. The CDR3 covers 13 residues. Germline lookup yields CDR1 ENHRY and CDR2 SYGVKD. CDR3 coding DNA: TGTGCCATCAGTGAGGACTCCCTCAACGTCCTGACTTTC. This sequence encodes CAISEDSLNVLTF.

Details on this clone: A junction end diverges from the germline sequence, so it may reflect a read error. The DNA for the CDR3 is TGTGCCAGCAGTGAATCAACGTGGCTAGTCTACGATGAGCAGTTCTTC. Encoded protein: CASSESTWLVYDEQFF. This rearrangement joins TRBV25-1 to TRBJ2-1; no firm D call. Germline loops: CDR1 MGHDK, CDR2 SYGVNS. CDR3 length: 16 residues.

The V and J genes are TRBV4-3 and TRBJ2-5, with D possibly being TRBD1 or TRBD2 (5 bases each). Germline V gene sequence: CDR1 LGHNA, CDR2 YSLEER. Trimming took off 1 base at V and 2 bases at J, with 14 bases between the two ends. The CDR3 is 16 residues long. CDR3 sequence: CASSQGAGAGQETQYF. The CDR3 DNA reads TGCGCCAGCAGCCAAGGGGCCGGGGCGGGTCAAGAGACCCAGTACTTC.

This rearrangement joins TRBV4-1 to TRBJ2-3, with 8 bases fitting TRBD2. The germline V gene has CDR1 MGHRA and CDR2 YSYEKL. After removal of 0 bases from V and 0 bases from J, the junction contained 5 bases not matched to a gene. CDR3 length: 17 residues. CDR3 sequence: CASSQDREGPSTDTQYF. CDR3 DNA sequence: TGCGCCAGCAGCCAAGATCGGGAGGGGCCGAGCACAGATACGCAGTATTTT.

As to this clone: The sample has other DNA sequences that encode this CDR3 too. The CDR3 nucleotides are TGCAGCGTTGAAGGGGACACTGAAGCTTTCTTT. The encoded protein is CSVEGDTEAFF. The genes are TRBV29-1 and TRBJ1-1; no clear D. Trimming took 1 base from V and 3 from J, leaving 3 bases between them. This CDR3 has 11 residues. Germline CDR1 reads SQVTM; CDR2 reads ANQGSEA.

The chain combines TRBV28 with TRBJ2-1; the match to TRBD2 covers 8 bases. The CDR3 totals 14 residues. Germline CDR1 MDHEN, CDR2 SYDVKM. Losses at the gene ends were 6 bases for V and 0 bases for J; bases not matched to a gene: 1. CDR3 protein: CASRAGGSYNEQFF. The DNA of the CDR3 is TGTGCCAGCAGGGCGGGGGGCTCCTACAATGAGCAGTTCTTC.

V gene TRBV6-5 combines with J gene TRBJ2-1; D possibly corresponds to TRBD1 (5 bases). The germline gives CDR1 MNHEY, CDR2 SVGAGI. CDR3 length equals 13 residues. V was cut by 1 base and J by 5 bases, with 6 bases left in between. CDR3 DNA: TGTGCCAGCAGTTACTGGGGCGACAATGAGCAGTTCTTC. Translating it yields CASSYWGDNEQFF.

About this clone: Different DNA sequences within this sample yield the same CDR3. This chain connects TRBV6-5 to TRBJ2-7; D tentatively fits TRBD1 or TRBD2 (7 bases each). The CDR3 loop spans 16 amino acids. The germline V and J ends were trimmed by 0 bases and 1 base, with 13 bases remaining between them. The germline V gene encodes CDR1 MNHEY and CDR2 SVGAGI. This CDR3 reads CASSYSTGTNSYEQYF. The CDR3 region has the DNA TGTGCCAGCAGTTACTCGACAGGGACTAATTCCTACGAGCAGTACTTC.

Points on this clone: Other nucleotide sequences from this sample produce the same CDR3. The chain uses TRBV5-6 and TRBJ2-1; 9 nucleotides agree with TRBD1. This CDR3 has 15 amino acids. Germline CDR1 and CDR2: SGHDT and YYEEEE. V gave up 4 bases and J gave up 3 bases; unmatched junction bases: 5. DNA of the CDR3: TGTGCCAGCAGCCTCGGACAGGGGTTCTACAATGAGCAGTTCTTC. Translated, it gives CASSLGQGFYNEQFF. Full variable domain (rest looked up from reference TRBV5-6 and TRBJ2-1): DAGVTQSPTHLIKTRGQQVTLRCSPKSGHDTVSWYQQALGQGPQFIFQYYEEEERQRGNFPDRFSGHQFPNYSSELNVNALLLGDSALYLCASSLGQGFYNEQFFGPGTRLTVL.

The chain joins TRBV9 to TRBJ2-7; TRBD2 is a possible D gene (6 bases). The CDR3 totals 15 residues. The V gene's germline CDR1 is SGDLS and CDR2 YYNGEE. V was clipped by 0 bases and J by 0 bases, with 10 bases between them. The CDR3 spells CASSVGDWSSYEQYF. CDR3 sequence (DNA): TGTGCCAGCAGCGTAGGGGACTGGAGCTCCTACGAGCAGTACTTC.

This chain links TRBV4-1 with TRBJ1-1, with unresolved D. In germline, CDR1 is MGHRA, CDR2 YSYEKL. The V and J ends lost 6 bases and 5 bases respectively, with 10 bases between them. The CDR3 has 12 amino acids. This CDR3 is CASSRDTTEAFF. In nucleotides, the CDR3 is TGCGCCAGCAGTCGAGACACAACTGAAGCTTTCTTT.

The chain couples TRBV10-2 to TRBJ2-1; TRBD2 agrees at 13 bases. Germline assignment: CDR1 WSHSY and CDR2 SAAADI. CDR3 length: 16 amino acids. V shed 6 bases, J shed 6 bases, and the junction held 8 bases outside the gene matches. The CDR3 spells CASRKLAGGTGNEQFF. The CDR3 nucleotides are TGCGCCAGCAGAAAACTAGCGGGAGGGACGGGCAATGAGCAGTTCTTC.

A single count supports this clone. The rearrangement joins TRBV9 to TRBJ2-1, with D possibly TRBD2 on 6 matching bases. This CDR3 spans 16 amino acids. Germline CDR1 and CDR2: SGDLS and YYNGEE. V lost 0 bases and J lost 4, with 14 bases in between. CDR3 DNA sequence: TGTGCCAGCAGCGTAGGCGGGGCGGGGACTTACAATGAGCAGTTCTTC. Translated, it gives CASSVGGAGTYNEQFF.

The chain links TRBV9 to TRBJ2-1; no clear D gene. The ends were cut back, 4 bases at V and 5 bases at J, with 4 bases in the middle. This CDR3 comprises 11 residues. CDR1 SGDLS and CDR2 YYNGEE come from the germline V gene. CDR3 nucleotides: TGTGCCAGCAGCATGAACAATGAGCAGTTCTTC. As protein: CASSMNNEQFF. Together with reference TRBV9 and TRBJ2-1, the CDR3 gives the full variable domain: DSGVTQTPKHLITATGQRVTLRCSPRSGDLSVYWYQQSLDQGLQFLIQYYNGEERAKGNILERFSAQQFPDLHSELNLSSLELGDSALYFCASSMNNEQFFGPGTRLTVL.

The chain is built from TRBV6-4 and TRBJ2-7; 8 bases fit TRBD1. V trimming: 6 bases; J trimming: 5 bases; junction bases outside the gene matches: 6. Germline CDR1 is MRHNA and CDR2 is SNTAGT. This CDR3 region has 13 residues. CDR3 DNA: TGTGCCAGCAGCCCAGGGGGCAGGGACGAGCAGTACTTC. This encodes CASSPGGRDEQYF.

The chain carries TRBV5-6 and TRBJ2-5; D ambiguous. CDR1 is SGHDT and CDR2 is YYEEEE in the germline V gene. Between the trimmed V and J ends, which lost 0 bases and 2 bases, there was a span of 11 bases. The CDR3 length is 15 residues. CDR3 sequence (DNA): TGTGCCAGCAGCTTGGTTTCTGGGGAACAAGAGACCCAGTACTTC. Amino acids: CASSLVSGEQETQYF.

This clone was detected only once. The chain employs TRBV19 and TRBJ2-2; no definite D call. The germline V and J ends were trimmed by 0 bases and 6 bases, with 17 bases remaining between them. The CDR3 runs to 17 residues. CDR1 LNHDA and CDR2 SQIVND come from the germline V gene (reference sequence). The CDR3 DNA reads as TGTGCCAGTAGTATAGAGGAGATCCTGGATGGGCCCGGGGAGCTGTTTTTT. The encoded protein is CASSIEEILDGPGELFF.

V is TRBV19 and J is TRBJ1-1; D ambiguous. CDR3 length: 13 residues. Between the trimmed V and J ends, which lost 5 bases and 10 bases, there was a span of 17 bases. From germline, CDR1 is LNHDA and CDR2 SQIVND (reference sequence). The CDR3, as DNA: TGTGCCAGTAGTCGCGAACACCCCTTGGTAGCTTTCTTT. Translating gives CASSREHPLVAFF.